Listed below are T cell receptor beta chains from one sample, sequenced in a study of blood T cell repertoires in COVID-19. Here immunoSEQ multiplex PCR was the method, and the copy in TCRdb shows in-frame clones only, minus some. Of roughly 170,000 clones in the sample, 70% to 80% were seen once. The specimen sequenced was peripheral blood. The source is a woman aged 60-75 years with COVID-19, enrolled during active disease. Both conserved end residues are part of each CDR3. The D gene is left open where the match is weak. Size is stated for part of the rows, as once, few or many counts, or as a class when the clone is expanded.

j_gene	d_gene	abundance	len	v_gene	CDR3aa	CDR3nt
TRBJ2-6	.	.	18	TRBV7-3	CASSLWAGDPSGANVLTF	TGTGCCAGCAGCTTATGGGCAGGGGATCCCTCTGGGGCCAACGTCCTGACTTTC
TRBJ1-1	.	.	12	TRBV19	CASSYLNTEAFF	TGTGCCAGTAGTTATTTGAACACTGAAGCTTTCTTT
TRBJ1-1	.	.	14	TRBV24-1	CATSSAAGEGKAFF	TGTGCCACCAGCTCCGCGGCCGGGGAGGGAAAAGCTTTCTTT
TRBJ2-3	TRBD2	.	16	TRBV28	CASSTTSGGAIDTQYF	TGTGCCAGCAGTACTACTAGCGGGGGGGCTATAGATACGCAGTATTTT
TRBJ2-2	.	.	15	TRBV9	CASSYGTSNTGELFF	TGTGCCAGCAGCTACGGGACTTCGAACACCGGGGAGCTGTTTTTT
TRBJ2-1	.	.	15	TRBV28	CASSLAGRSYNEQFF	TGTGCCAGCAGTTTAGCGGGAAGGTCCTACAATGAGCAGTTCTTC
TRBJ1-2	.	.	14	TRBV7-9	CASSLVGGNYGYTF	TGTGCCAGCAGCTTAGTTGGGGGGAACTATGGCTACACCTTC
TRBJ1-3	.	.	16	TRBV14	CASSQDLSFSGNTIYF	TGTGCCAGCAGCCAAGATTTAAGCTTCTCTGGAAACACCATATATTTT
TRBJ1-6	.	.	13	TRBV2	CASTEGLNSPLHF	TGTGCCAGCACCGAGGGCCTGAATTCACCCCTCCACTTT
TRBJ2-3	.	few	12	TRBV7-2	CASSLYLNTQYF	TGTGCCAGCAGCTTATATCTTAATACGCAGTATTTT
TRBJ2-3	TRBD2	.	14	TRBV5-4	CALKRTSLTDTQYF	TGTGCCCTCAAGAGGACTAGCCTAACAGATACGCAGTATTTT
TRBJ2-3	TRBD1	few	15	TRBV27	CASSEGQGITDTQYF	TGTGCCAGCAGTGAAGGACAGGGTATTACAGATACGCAGTATTTT
TRBJ1-1	.	.	15	TRBV27	CASSLYSGMNTEAFF	TGTGCCAGCAGTCTTTATTCAGGGATGAACACTGAAGCTTTCTTT
TRBJ2-7	TRBD2	.	16	TRBV7-7	CASSPGTSGRAVEQYF	TGTGCTAGCAGCCCCGGGACTAGCGGGAGGGCGGTCGAGCAGTACTTC
TRBJ2-7	TRBD1	.	18	TRBV5-1	CASSSGRTGAQSSYEQYF	TGCGCCAGCAGCTCCGGAAGGACAGGGGCACAAAGCTCCTACGAGCAGTACTTC
TRBJ2-4	TRBD1	.	16	TRBV28	CASSLGTGGRGDIQYF	TGTGCCAGCAGTTTAGGGACAGGGGGCCGGGGAGACATTCAGTACTTC
TRBJ2-7	TRBD2	.	14	TRBV9	CASSVSGRSYEQYF	TGTGCCAGCAGCGTTAGCGGGAGGTCCTACGAGCAGTACTTC